Below, 12 T cell receptor beta chains from the same sample are listed, as sequenced in a study of shared clonotypes between healthy human individuals. Profiled with immunoSEQ multiplex PCR; TCRdb holds only in-frame clones, not every one. This table has about 110,000 clones, more than 65% appearing once. Sequenced: memory CD8+ T cells sorted from blood. The subset was: CD45RO+ cells pooled with CCR7-negative TemRA cells. The receptors derive from a woman younger than 45 in good health.

Remarks on this clone: Given a much more abundant clone one base away, this may be a read error. This sample includes further DNA sequences coding for the same CDR3. This sequence joins TRBV6-4 and TRBJ2-2; 10 bases agree with TRBD1. The germline V gene has CDR1 MRHNA and CDR2 SNTAGT. There are 14 residues in the CDR3. The CDR3 reads CASSEGTGAGELFF. The CDR3 nucleotides read TGTGCCAGTAGTGAAGGGACAGGGGCCGGGGAGCTGTTTTTT.

The gene calls are TRBV5-8 and TRBJ1-2, with D unclear. Germline loops: CDR1 SGHTS, CDR2 YDEGEE. V lost 5 bases, J lost 0 bases, and 20 bases lay in between. This CDR3 has 17 amino acids. CDR3 loop: CASSLSGFFLANYGYTF. The CDR3 nucleotides read TGTGCCAGCAGTTTGTCGGGGTTCTTCTTAGCTAACTATGGCTACACCTTC.

The chain uses TRBV19 and TRBJ1-1; D is uncertain. Trimming cost V 6 bases and J 5 bases, with 10 bases left between them. Germline assignment: CDR1 LNHDA and CDR2 SQIVND (reference sequence). This CDR3 region has 12 residues. The CDR3 DNA sequence: TGTGCCAGTAGGTCGATGTCGACTGAAGCTTTCTTT. As protein: CASRSMSTEAFF.

This sequence joins TRBV7-3 and TRBJ2-7; 8 positions match TRBD1. J lost 0 bases, V lost 5 bases, and 6 bases had no gene match. The CDR3 has 15 residues. Germline CDR1 and CDR2: SGHTA and FQGTGA. CDR3 in amino acids: CASSPSQGASYEQYF. In nucleotides, the CDR3 is TGTGCCAGCAGCCCATCTCAGGGGGCCTCCTACGAGCAGTACTTC.

The chain recombines TRBV6-4 with TRBJ2-2; TRBD2 is a possible D gene (6 bases). The CDR3 spans 16 residues. V was cut by 2 bases and J by 1 base, with 11 bases left in between. Germline V gene data show CDR1 as MRHNA and CDR2 as SNTAGT. The CDR3 loop is CASSDGGTENTGELFF. The CDR3 DNA reads TGTGCCAGCAGTGACGGAGGGACCGAGAACACCGGGGAGCTGTTTTTT.

The V call is TRBV9, the J call TRBJ1-3; D remains ambiguous. Germline V CDR1 and CDR2: SGDLS, YYNGEE. V lost 3 bases, J lost 3 bases, and 10 bases lay in between. The CDR3 is 14 amino acids. For the CDR3, the DNA is TGTGCCAGCAGCGAGATGAACCTTGGAAACACCATATATTTT. Its protein is CASSEMNLGNTIYF.

This chain links TRBV6-7 with TRBJ2-1; 7 positions agree with TRBD2. TRBV6-7 has ORF status, its function being uncertain. V was clipped by 5 bases and J by 10 bases; unmatched bases: 11. The CDR3 loop spans 14 amino acids. Written as DNA, the CDR3 is TGTGCCAGCAGTGAGGGGCACGAGCGGGAAGAGCAGTTCTTC. This encodes CASSEGHEREEQFF.

V gene TRBV6-1 combines with J gene TRBJ1-2, with TRBD1 identical over 7 bases. CDR3 size: 14 residues. Germline V gives CDR1 MNHNS, CDR2 SASEGT. The V and J ends lost 2 bases and 5 bases, in that order; junction bases with no gene match: 5. The CDR3 DNA reads TGTGCCAGCAGTGAAAGCGGGACAGTATATGGCTACACCTTC. Translation: CASSESGTVYGYTF.

The CDR3 sequence is CAISEVNGNKETQYF. The CDR3 DNA reads as TGTGCCATCAGTGAGGTAAACGGAAACAAAGAGACCCAGTACTTC. The chain employs TRBV10-3 and TRBJ2-5, with D unclear. Germline V CDR1 and CDR2: ENHRY, SYGVKD. V was shortened by 2 bases and J by 3 bases, with 13 bases between the two germline ends. The CDR3 sequence is 15 residues long.

The chain couples TRBV6-4 to TRBJ2-7; TRBD1 matches at 8 bases. The CDR3 contains 14 residues. The junction had 8 bases not matched to a gene; V was cut back by 7 bases and J by 3 bases. Germline CDR1 is MRHNA and CDR2 is SNTAGT. The CDR3 loop reads CASKETGEVYEQYF. CDR3 nucleotides: TGTGCCAGCAAAGAGACAGGGGAGGTCTACGAGCAGTACTTC.

The chain uses TRBV11-2 and TRBJ2-7; the D gene could be TRBD1 or TRBD2 (5 bases each). This CDR3 is 16 amino acids long. V dropped 1 base and J dropped 0 bases, with 13 bases sitting between them. CDR1 and CDR2 from the germline V gene are SGHAT and FQNNGV. The CDR3 nucleotides are TGTGCCAGCAGCTTAGTGGGGACCGTTAGCTCCTACGAGCAGTACTTC. Its protein is CASSLVGTVSSYEQYF.

The J gene is TRBJ1-1, the V gene TRBV15; D not certain. CDR1 is LNHNV and CDR2 is YYDKDF in the germline V gene (reference sequence). Trimming left V 7 bases short and J 7 bases short, with 10 bases between. The CDR3 sequence is 11 residues long. CDR3 residues: CATTTGREAFF. CDR3 nucleotide sequence: TGTGCCACCACCACCGGTCGTGAAGCTTTCTTT. Full variable domain (rest looked up from reference TRBV15 and TRBJ1-1): DAMVIQNPRYQVTQFGKPVTLSCSQTLNHNVMYWYQQKSSQAPKLLFHYYDKDFNNEADTPDNFQSRRPNTSFCFLDIRSPGLGDTAMYLCATTTGREAFFGQGTRLTVV.